This TCR beta chain derives from a study of CD8+ T cells in alopecia areata. It was from PBMCs that CD4+ and CD8+ T cells were sorted. RNA was extracted and reverse transcribed into cDNA as the sequencing template. The method was immunoSEQ multiplex PCR; TCRdb's version includes in-frame clones alone and lacks a portion of them. The table includes more than 95,000 clones, less than 70% detected once. As to this clone: Its antigen is currently unknown.

Study-level results: Sequences from scalp samples also cover resident alphabeta T cells of normal skin. With patients, TCR sharing proved less clear than in mice, a difference possibly related to HLA. Clonality was higher in lesional than normal scalp, especially in alopecia totalis/universalis.

Germline lookup yields CDR1 KGHSH and CDR2 LQKENI. CDR3 size: 15 residues. V gave up 3 bases and J gave up 4 bases, with 15 bases separating them. The chain joins TRBV18 to TRBJ1-1, with D unresolved. Sequenced sample: CD4+ T cells sorted from blood. The source of this sequence is a human donor in good health. The CDR3 nucleotides are TGTGCCAGCTCACCCCGGGCCCAGGCGTCCACTGAAGCTTTCTTT. Translated, it gives CASSPRAQASTEAFF. The whole variable domain, remainder taken from reference TRBV18 and TRBJ1-1, is NAGVMQNPRHLVRRRGQEARLRCSPMKGHSHVYWYRQLPEEGLKFMVYLQKENIIDESGMPKERFSAEFPKEGPSILRIQQVVRGDSAAYFCASSPRAQASTEAFFGQGTRLTVV.